The 10 T cell receptor beta chains listed next were all sequenced from one sample in a study of blood T cell repertoires in COVID-19. This table comes from immunoSEQ multiplex PCR, and its TCRdb copy is limited to in-frame clones, with some not included. Of approximately 250,000 clones listed, roughly 83% are singletons. The sequencing input was peripheral blood. The receptor set was obtained from a woman of 80 years or more with COVID-19, enrolled during active disease.

The chain recombines TRBV7-2 with TRBJ1-5; D possibly corresponds to TRBD1 (5 bases). The CDR3 runs 13 residues. Germline V gives CDR1 SGHTA, CDR2 FQGNSA. V was trimmed by 4 bases and J by 9 bases, leaving 13 bases between them. The CDR3: CASSSGVMGPQHF. CDR3 nucleotide sequence: TGTGCCAGCAGCTCGGGGGTGATGGGGCCCCAGCATTTT.

The chain combines TRBV19 with TRBJ1-2; 7 nucleotides line up with TRBD1. Germline CDR1 is LNHDA and CDR2 is SQIVND (reference sequence). Trimming removed 9 bases from V and 1 base from J; junction bases left unmatched: 14. The CDR3 spans 16 residues. The CDR3 is CASRDRDPTVNYGYTF. The CDR3 DNA follows: TGTGCCAGCCGCGACAGGGACCCCACAGTTAACTATGGCTACACCTTC.

The rearrangement joins TRBV10-1 to TRBJ2-7, with D possibly TRBD2 on 5 matching bases. Germline CDR1 reads WNHNN; CDR2 reads SYGVQD (reference sequence). The V and J ends lost 9 bases and 9 bases respectively, with 15 bases between them. The CDR3 is 11 residues long. The CDR3 nucleotides read TGCGCCAGGCCTCCCCCGGGATTGCAGTACGTC. Amino acids: CARPPPGLQYV.

The chain combines TRBV11-2 with TRBJ2-5, with TRBD1 as a possible D gene (6 bases). CDR1 SGHAT and CDR2 FQNNGV come from the germline V gene. Trimming pared 0 bases from V and 2 bases from J, leaving 10 bases between. The CDR3 runs to 15 residues. The CDR3 loop reads CASSLEGQNQETQYF. The CDR3 coding sequence is TGTGCCAGCAGCTTAGAGGGACAAAATCAAGAGACCCAGTACTTC.

V usage is TRBV19 and J usage is TRBJ1-2; 7 positions match TRBD1. The germline V gene encodes CDR1 LNHDA and CDR2 SQIVND (reference sequence). The trim removed 5 bases at V and 4 bases at J, leaving 7 bases unmatched. The CDR3 has 14 residues. This CDR3 reads CASSLGQEPYGYTF. For the CDR3, the DNA is TGTGCCAGTAGTCTAGGACAGGAGCCCTATGGCTACACCTTC.

V and J are TRBV19 and TRBJ1-1; D remains unclear. V lost 0 bases to trimming and J lost 5 bases, with 13 bases between them. This CDR3 spans 15 amino acids. Germline-derived CDR1 and CDR2 are LNHDA and SQIVND (reference sequence). CDR3 protein: CASSIDARGGTEAFF. CDR3 bases: TGTGCCAGTAGTATAGACGCACGCGGAGGGACTGAAGCTTTCTTT.

The gene calls are TRBV19 and TRBJ2-1; 10 nucleotides match TRBD2. The CDR3 sequence is 15 residues long. CDR1 and CDR2 (germline): LNHDA, SQIVND (reference sequence). The trim removed 5 bases at V and 6 bases at J, leaving 7 bases unmatched. CDR3 nucleotide sequence: TGTGCCAGTAGTGGGAGCGGGGGGGCCAGCAATGAGCAGTTCTTC. Translation gives CASSGSGGASNEQFF.

The V call is TRBV15, the J call TRBJ2-1, with a possible D match to TRBD1 (5 bases). Trimming left V 1 base short and J 2 bases short, with 6 bases between. The CDR3 sequence is 14 residues long. Germline V lookup: CDR1 LNHNV, CDR2 YYDKDF (reference sequence). The CDR3 is CATSRADTYNEQFF. The CDR3 nucleotides are TGTGCCACCAGCAGAGCGGACACCTACAATGAGCAGTTCTTC.

The genes are TRBV2 and TRBJ1-5; D is uncertain. CDR1 is SNHLY and CDR2 is FYNNEI in the germline V gene. V was pared by 2 bases and J by 7 bases, with 9 bases between. CDR3 length: 13 amino acids. CDR3 nucleotides: TGTGCCAGCAGTGAAACGGGGAACCAGCCCCAGCATTTT. It is translated as CASSETGNQPQHF.

The chain is built from TRBV19 and TRBJ2-3; 14 bases are a match to TRBD2. Germline loops: CDR1 LNHDA, CDR2 SQIVND (reference sequence). J was trimmed by 3 bases and V by 11 bases; bases with no gene match: 10. The CDR3 extends over 16 amino acids. The CDR3: CASSGTSGGGTDTQYF. Here the CDR3 DNA reads TGTGCCTCTTCCGGGACTAGCGGGGGCGGAACAGATACGCAGTATTTT.